A single sample is the source of the 12 T cell receptor beta chains below, sequenced in a study of T cell responses to AZD1222 COVID-19 vaccine. Profiled with immunoSEQ multiplex PCR; TCRdb holds only in-frame clones, not every one. The data contain tens of thousands of clones, 75% to 90% of them seen just once; the ten biggest clones take up less than 7%. The material sequenced was peripheral blood, taken on day 0 of AZD1222 vaccination. These receptors originate from an adult in good health.

This clone occurred once. The chain recombines TRBV20-1 with TRBJ2-7, with D possibly being TRBD2 (6 bases). The CDR3 loop spans 11 amino acids. V was shortened by 6 bases and J by 3 bases, with 9 bases between the two germline ends. Germline V gene lookup returns CDR1 DFQATT and CDR2 SNEGSKA (reference sequence). The DNA of the CDR3 is TGCAGTGCCCAAGCGGGCTACGAGCAGTACTTC. Translation gives CSAQAGYEQYF.

The genes are TRBV4-1 and TRBJ2-7, with a tentative D call TRBD1 (6 bases). Trimming took 0 bases from V and 2 from J, leaving 11 bases between them. This CDR3 is built from 15 residues. CDR1 MGHRA and CDR2 YSYEKL come from the germline V gene. CDR3 sequence reads: CASSQEGAQPYEQYF. CDR3 sequence (DNA): TGCGCCAGCAGCCAAGAGGGGGCGCAACCCTACGAGCAGTACTTC.

The chain couples TRBV30 to TRBJ2-6; D is ambiguous. The CDR3 covers 11 residues. CDR1 and CDR2 (germline): GTSNPN, SVGIG (reference sequence). V was shortened by 5 bases and J by 3 bases, with 2 bases between the two germline ends. CDR3 sequence: CAWLGANVLTF. The CDR3 nucleotides read TGTGCCTGGCTTGGGGCCAACGTCCTGACTTTC.

The CDR3 DNA reads as TGCAGCGTTGGGGGGACAGGGTCTGCCTATGGCTACACCTTC. Translated: CSVGGTGSAYGYTF. This chain links TRBV29-1 with TRBJ1-2; 9 bases map to TRBD1. V lost 4 bases to trimming and J lost 4 bases; unmatched junction nucleotides: 7. The length of the CDR3 is 14 residues. From germline, CDR1 is SQVTM and CDR2 ANQGSEA.

This clone was seen only a few times. The V gene is TRBV5-6, the J gene TRBJ2-3; TRBD2 is a possible D gene (6 bases). The CDR3 consists of 16 residues. Trimming took 0 bases from V and 6 from J, leaving 17 bases between them. The germline V gene encodes CDR1 SGHDT and CDR2 YYEEEE. The DNA of the CDR3 is TGTGCCAGCAGCTTGGGGTCGGGACTGATAGGCGATACGCAGTATTTT. As protein: CASSLGSGLIGDTQYF.

The J gene is TRBJ1-3, the V gene TRBV7-3, with unresolved D. The CDR3 is 14 amino acids. Germline CDR1 SGHTA, CDR2 FQGTGA. The V end was cut by 3 bases, the J end by 2 bases, with 8 bases between. In DNA form, the CDR3 reads TGTGCCAGCAGCTTGGGTGTCACTGGAAACACCATATATTTT. Amino acids: CASSLGVTGNTIYF. Filled out from reference TRBV7-3 and TRBJ1-3, the complete variable domain reads GAGVSQTPSNKVTEKGKYVELRCDPISGHTALYWYRQSLGQGPEFLIYFQGTGAADDSGLPNDRFFAVRPEGSVSTLKIQRTERGDSAVYLCASSLGVTGNTIYFGEGSWLTVV.

The chain uses TRBV3-1 (or the pseudogene TRBV3-2) and TRBJ1-1, with D maybe TRBD1 (5 bases). Germline values: CDR1 LGHDT, CDR2 YNNKEL (reference sequence). The CDR3 is 13 amino acids. Trimming took 0 bases from V and 7 from J, leaving 9 bases between them. The CDR3 region is CASSQEGGFEAFF. CDR3 DNA: TGTGCCAGCAGCCAAGAGGGGGGGTTTGAAGCTTTCTTT.

The chain carries TRBV5-1 and TRBJ2-2, with no clear D. Trimming took 3 bases from V and 7 from J, leaving 10 bases between them. The CDR3 has 13 residues. Germline V CDR1 and CDR2: SGHRS, YFSETQ. This CDR3 is CASSSAPDGELFF. DNA for the CDR3: TGCGCCAGCAGCTCGGCGCCTGACGGGGAGCTGTTTTTT.

Details on this clone: A read error is possible here, since a much larger clone lies one base away. The chain employs TRBV20-1 and TRBJ2-7; TRBD1 is a possible D gene (6 bases). With 5 bases removed from V and 6 bases from J, the gap between germline ends came to 11 bases. Germline V gene data show CDR1 as DFQATT and CDR2 as SNEGSKA (reference sequence). The CDR3 runs to 11 residues. The CDR3 loop reads CSALTGSEQYF. For the CDR3, the DNA is TGCAGTGCTTTGACAGGTAGCGAGCAGTACTTC.

The V and J genes are TRBV7-8 and TRBJ1-5; TRBD1 might be the D (6 bases). V gave up 5 bases and J gave up 5 bases, with 22 bases separating them. Germline CDR1 and CDR2: SGHVS and FQNEAQ. The CDR3 is 17 amino acids. For the CDR3, the DNA is TGTGCCAGCAGCCTATTCTCAATGGACAGTTTTCATCAGCCCCAGCATTTT. This sequence encodes CASSLFSMDSFHQPQHF.

The chain carries TRBV19 and TRBJ2-2, with 10 bases identical to TRBD2. J gave up 4 bases and V 4 bases, and 9 bases lay outside the gene matches. From germline, CDR1 is LNHDA and CDR2 SQIVND (reference sequence). The CDR3 has 17 residues. The DNA for the CDR3 is TGTGCCAGTAGTACCCATGGTGGGACTAGCGCCACCGGGGAGCTGTTTTTT. Protein sequence: CASSTHGGTSATGELFF.

The chain uses TRBV28 and TRBJ2-7; 8 bases agree with TRBD1. From germline, CDR1 is MDHEN and CDR2 SYDVKM. Losses at the gene ends were 3 bases for V and 4 bases for J; bases not matched to a gene: 8. The CDR3 covers 15 residues. CDR3 protein: CASSFFTQGAYEQYF. The CDR3 coding sequence is TGTGCCAGCAGTTTCTTCACCCAGGGGGCTTACGAGCAGTACTTC.